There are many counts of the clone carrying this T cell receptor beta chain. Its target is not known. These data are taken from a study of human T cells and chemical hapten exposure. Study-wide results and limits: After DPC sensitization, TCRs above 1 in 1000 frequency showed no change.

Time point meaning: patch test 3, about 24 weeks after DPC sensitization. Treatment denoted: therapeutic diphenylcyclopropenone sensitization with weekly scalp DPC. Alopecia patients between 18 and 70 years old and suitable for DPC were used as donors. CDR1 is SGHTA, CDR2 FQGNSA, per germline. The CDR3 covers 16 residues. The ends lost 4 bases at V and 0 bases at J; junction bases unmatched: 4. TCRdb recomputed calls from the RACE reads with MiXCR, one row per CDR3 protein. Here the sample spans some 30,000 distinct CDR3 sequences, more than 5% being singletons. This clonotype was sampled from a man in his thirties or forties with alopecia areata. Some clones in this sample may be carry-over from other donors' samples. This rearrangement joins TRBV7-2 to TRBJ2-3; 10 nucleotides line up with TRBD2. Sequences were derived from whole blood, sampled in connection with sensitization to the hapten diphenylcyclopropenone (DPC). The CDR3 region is CASSSTSGVSTDTQYF. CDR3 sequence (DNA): TGTGCCAGCAGCTCCACTAGCGGGGTTAGCACAGATACGCAGTATTTT.